This T cell receptor beta chain was sequenced for a study of blood T cell repertoires in COVID-19. Study information: Sites in the United States, Italy and Spain provided acute and convalescent COVID-19 samples. PBMCs, B-cell-depleted T cells, or T cells were the source of the cDNA or gDNA that made up the material.

In the source study's methods: By means of reference gene primer amplification, nucleated cell counts were estimated. Produced via immunoSEQ multiplex PCR; TCRdb's table is partial and in-frame only. D and trimming come from the DNA, and the V and J calls and clone size come from that table. The sample lists roughly 65,000 clones; about 81% were seen once. Germline CDR1 and CDR2: SGHNT and YYREEE (reference sequence). V dropped 0 bases and J dropped 0 bases, with 12 bases sitting between them. This CDR3 has 17 residues. The sample was peripheral blood. The rearrangement links TRBV5-4 to TRBJ1-4, with a possible D match to TRBD1 (6 bases). The receptor was derived from a man at least 80 years old with acute or convalescent COVID-19. CDR3: CASSLGQGQPTNEKLFF. CDR3 nucleotides: TGTGCCAGCAGCTTGGGGCAGGGGCAACCAACTAATGAAAAACTGTTTTTT. The whole variable domain, filled in from reference TRBV5-4 and TRBJ1-4, reads ETGVTQSPTHLIKTRGQQVTLRCSSQSGHNTVSWYQQALGQGPQFIFQYYREEENGRGNFPPRFSGLQFPNYSSELNVNALELDDSALYLCASSLGQGQPTNEKLFFGSGTQLSVL.